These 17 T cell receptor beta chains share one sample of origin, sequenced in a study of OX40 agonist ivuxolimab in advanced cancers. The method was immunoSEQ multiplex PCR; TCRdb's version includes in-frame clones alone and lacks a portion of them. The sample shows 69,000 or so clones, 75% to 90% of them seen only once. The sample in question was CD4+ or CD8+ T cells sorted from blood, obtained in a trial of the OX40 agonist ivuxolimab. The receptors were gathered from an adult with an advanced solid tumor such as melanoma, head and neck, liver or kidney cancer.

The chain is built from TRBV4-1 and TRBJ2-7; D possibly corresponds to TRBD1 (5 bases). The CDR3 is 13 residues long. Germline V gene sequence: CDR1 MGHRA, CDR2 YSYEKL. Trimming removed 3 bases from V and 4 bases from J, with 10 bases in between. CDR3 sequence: CASSQGLGYEQYF. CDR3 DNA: TGCGCCAGCAGCCAGGGGCTCGGGTACGAGCAGTACTTC.

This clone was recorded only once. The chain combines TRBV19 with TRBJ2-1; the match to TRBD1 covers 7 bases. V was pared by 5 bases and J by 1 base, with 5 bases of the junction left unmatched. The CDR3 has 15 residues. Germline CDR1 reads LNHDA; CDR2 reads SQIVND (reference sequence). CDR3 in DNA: TGTGCCAGTAGTCCAGGGGGAAGGTCCTACAATGAGCAGTTCTTC. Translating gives CASSPGGRSYNEQFF.

The CDR3 is CASSLGQGGLDEQYF. CDR3 nucleotides: TGTGCCAGCAGCTTGGGGCAGGGGGGTTTAGACGAGCAGTACTTC. The chain is built from TRBV5-6 and TRBJ2-7; tentative D call: TRBD1 (7 bases). The germline gives CDR1 SGHDT, CDR2 YYEEEE. CDR3 length: 15 residues. Trimming left V 0 bases short and J 5 bases short, with 15 bases between.

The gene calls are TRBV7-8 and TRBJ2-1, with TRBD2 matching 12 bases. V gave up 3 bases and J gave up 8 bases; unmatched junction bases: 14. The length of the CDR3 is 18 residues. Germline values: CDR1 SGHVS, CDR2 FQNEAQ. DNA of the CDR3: TGTGCCAGCAGCTTCCGTCCTAGCGGGGGGGCGGTCCTCTATGAGCAGTTCTTC. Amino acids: CASSFRPSGGAVLYEQFF. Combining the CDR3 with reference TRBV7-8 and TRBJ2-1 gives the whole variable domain GAGVSQSPRYKVAKRGQDVALRCDPISGHVSLFWYQQALGQGPEFLTYFQNEAQLDKSGLPSDRFFAERPEGSVSTLKIQRTQQEDSAVYLCASSFRPSGGAVLYEQFFGPGTRLTVL.

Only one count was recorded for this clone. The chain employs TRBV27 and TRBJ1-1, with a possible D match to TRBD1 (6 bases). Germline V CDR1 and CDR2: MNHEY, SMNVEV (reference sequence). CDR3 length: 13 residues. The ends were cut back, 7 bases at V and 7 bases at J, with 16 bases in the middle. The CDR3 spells CASTRGVGDEAFF. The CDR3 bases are TGTGCCAGCACTAGGGGGGTTGGGGATGAAGCTTTCTTT.

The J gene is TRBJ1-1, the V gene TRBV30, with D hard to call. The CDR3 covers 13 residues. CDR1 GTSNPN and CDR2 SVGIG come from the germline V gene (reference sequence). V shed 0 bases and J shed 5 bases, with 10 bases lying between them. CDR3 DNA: TGTGCCTGGAGTGTACATGTTCGGACTGAAGCTTTCTTT. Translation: CAWSVHVRTEAFF.

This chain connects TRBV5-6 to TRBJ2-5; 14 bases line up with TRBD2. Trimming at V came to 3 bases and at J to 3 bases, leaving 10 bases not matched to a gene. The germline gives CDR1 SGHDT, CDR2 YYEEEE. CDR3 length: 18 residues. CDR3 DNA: TGTGCCAGCAGCTCGGCTGGGACTAGCGGGGGTGATGAAGAGACCCAGTACTTC. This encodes CASSSAGTSGGDEETQYF.

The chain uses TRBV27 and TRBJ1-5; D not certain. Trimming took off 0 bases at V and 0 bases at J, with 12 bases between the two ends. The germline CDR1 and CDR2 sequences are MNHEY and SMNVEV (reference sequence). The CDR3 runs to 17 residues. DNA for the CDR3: TGTGCCAGCAGTTTATCGGGCGGTACTTATAGCAATCAGCCCCAGCATTTT. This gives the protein CASSLSGGTYSNQPQHF.

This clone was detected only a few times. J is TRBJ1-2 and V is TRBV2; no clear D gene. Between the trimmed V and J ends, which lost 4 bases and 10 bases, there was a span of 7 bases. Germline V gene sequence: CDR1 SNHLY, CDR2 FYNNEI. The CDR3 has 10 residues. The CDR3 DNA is TGTGCCAGCAGTGTTGGAGACTACACCTTC. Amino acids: CASSVGDYTF. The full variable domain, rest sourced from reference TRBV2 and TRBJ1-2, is EPEVTQTPSHQVTQMGQEVILRCVPISNHLYFYWYRQILGQKVEFLVSFYNNEISEKSEIFDDQFSVERPDGSNFTLKIRSTKLEDSAMYFCASSVGDYTFGSGTRLTVV.

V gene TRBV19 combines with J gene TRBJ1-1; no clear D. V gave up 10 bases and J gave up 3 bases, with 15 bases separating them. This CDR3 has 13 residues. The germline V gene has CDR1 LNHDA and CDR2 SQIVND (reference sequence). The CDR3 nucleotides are TGTGCCACCTCCCCTAACGGAGACACTGAAGCTTTCTTT. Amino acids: CATSPNGDTEAFF.

The DNA for the CDR3 is TGTGCCAGCAGCTTAGCCGCGACTAGCGGGGGGGCATACAATGAGCAGTTCTTC. It encodes CASSLAATSGGAYNEQFF. The J gene is TRBJ2-1, the V gene TRBV7-6, with 14 bases that match TRBD2. CDR3 length equals 18 residues. Germline CDR1 SGHVS, CDR2 FNYEAQ. The junction had 5 bases not matched to a gene; V was cut back by 0 bases and J by 4 bases.

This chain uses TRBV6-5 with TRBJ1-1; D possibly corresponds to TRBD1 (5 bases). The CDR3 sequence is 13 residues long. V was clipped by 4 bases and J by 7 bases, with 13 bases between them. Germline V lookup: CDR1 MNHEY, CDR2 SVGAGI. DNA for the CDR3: TGTGCCAGCAGTTTGGGGGGTGCGGGTGAAGCTTTCTTT. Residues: CASSLGGAGEAFF.

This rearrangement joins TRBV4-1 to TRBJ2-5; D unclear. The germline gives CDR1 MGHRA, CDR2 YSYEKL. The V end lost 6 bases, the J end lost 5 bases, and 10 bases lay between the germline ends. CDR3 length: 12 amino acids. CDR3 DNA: TGCGCCAGCAGGGGATATGGTGAGACCCAGTACTTC. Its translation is CASRGYGETQYF.

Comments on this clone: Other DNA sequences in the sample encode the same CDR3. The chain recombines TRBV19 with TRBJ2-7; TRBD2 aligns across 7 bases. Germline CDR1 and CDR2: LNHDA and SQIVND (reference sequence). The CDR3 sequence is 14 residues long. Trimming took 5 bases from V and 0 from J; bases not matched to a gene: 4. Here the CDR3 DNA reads TGTGCCAGTAGTTCAGCGGGGCCCTCCTACGAGCAGTACTTC. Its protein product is CASSSAGPSYEQYF.

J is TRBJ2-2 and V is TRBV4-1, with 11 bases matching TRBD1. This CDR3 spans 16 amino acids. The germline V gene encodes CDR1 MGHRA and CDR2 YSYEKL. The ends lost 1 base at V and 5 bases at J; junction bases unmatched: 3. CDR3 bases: TGCGCCAGCAGCCAAGGAGGGACAGGGGGGACCGGGGAGCTGTTTTTT. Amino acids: CASSQGGTGGTGELFF.

CDR3 loop: CASSYGWDTGELFF. Written as DNA, the CDR3 is TGTGCCAGCAGTTACGGGTGGGACACCGGGGAGCTGTTTTTT. V gene TRBV6-6 combines with J gene TRBJ2-2; D not certain. Germline V CDR1 and CDR2: MNHNY, SVGAGI (reference sequence). The CDR3 has 14 residues. Trimming shortened V by 2 bases and J by 3 bases, and 7 bases separated the two germline ends.

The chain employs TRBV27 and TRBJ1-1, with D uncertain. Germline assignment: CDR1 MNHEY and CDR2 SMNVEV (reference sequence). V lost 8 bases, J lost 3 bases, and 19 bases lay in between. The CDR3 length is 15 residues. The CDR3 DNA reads TGTGCCAGCCTGGACCGGTTTACAGCGGACACTGAAGCTTTCTTT. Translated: CASLDRFTADTEAFF.